The next 21 T cell receptor beta chains were all read from a single sample in a study of early T cells in non-severe SARS-CoV-2 infection. MiXCR, run by TCRdb on the 5' RACE reads, gives a single entry per CDR3 protein. The table lists around 70,000 distinct CDR3 sequences, around 9% of them singletons, with approximately 3% in the top ten. Input material: whole blood. The receptors originated from an adult who was a healthcare worker with PCR-confirmed SARS-CoV-2 infection or an uninfected control (not recorded which).

The chain joins TRBV5-4 to TRBJ2-7, with D possibly TRBD2 on 5 matching bases. Trimming removed 2 bases from V and 4 bases from J, with 10 bases in between. CDR1 is SGHNT and CDR2 is YYREEE in the germline V gene (reference sequence). The CDR3 has 13 amino acids. The CDR3 protein is CASSFRSGYEQYF. CDR3 DNA sequence: TGTGCCAGCAGCTTTCGGAGCGGATACGAGCAGTACTTC.

This clonotype was found many times. This chain links TRBV20-1 with TRBJ2-7; D assignment may be TRBD1 or TRBD2 (5 bases each). The germline V gene encodes CDR1 DFQATT and CDR2 SNEGSKA (reference sequence). Trimming left V 6 bases short and J 4 bases short, with 7 bases between. The CDR3 length is 10 residues. For the CDR3, the DNA is TGCAGTGCGGGGGAATACGAGCAGTACTTC. Translated, it gives CSAGEYEQYF.

This clonotype has a count of ten or more. This chain joins TRBV19 and TRBJ1-4, with 11 nucleotides matching TRBD1. The trim removed 3 bases at V and 0 bases at J, leaving 6 bases unmatched. Germline lookup yields CDR1 LNHDA and CDR2 SQIVND (reference sequence). This CDR3 has 18 amino acids. The CDR3 nucleotides read TGTGCCAGTAGTATCCGGGACAGGGGGTCTGCAACTAATGAAAAACTGTTTTTT. Translating it yields CASSIRDRGSATNEKLFF. Based on the CDR3 plus reference TRBV19 and TRBJ1-4, the full variable domain is DGGITQSPKYLFRKEGQNVTLSCEQNLNHDAMYWYRQDPGQGLRLIYYSQIVNDFQKGDIAEGYSVSREKKESFPLTVTSAQKNPTAFYLCASSIRDRGSATNEKLFFGSGTQLSVL.

This clonotype was seen at least ten times. This chain links TRBV19 with TRBJ2-7, with 12 bases that match TRBD2. From germline, CDR1 is LNHDA and CDR2 SQIVND (reference sequence). This CDR3 is built from 17 residues. Germline trimming cut 4 bases from V and 2 bases from J; bases unmatched to any gene: 9. In DNA form, the CDR3 reads TGTGCCAGTAGTACCCCCGGACTAGCGGGACTAACCTACGAGCAGTACTTC. It yields the protein CASSTPGLAGLTYEQYF. The full variable domain, in which reference TRBV19 and TRBJ2-7 provide the parts outside the CDR3, is DGGITQSPKYLFRKEGQNVTLSCEQNLNHDAMYWYRQDPGQGLRLIYYSQIVNDFQKGDIAEGYSVSREKKESFPLTVTSAQKNPTAFYLCASSTPGLAGLTYEQYFGPGTRLTVT.

This clonotype has only a few counts. The chain carries TRBV7-2 and TRBJ2-6, with D maybe TRBD2 (6 bases). The V gene lost 3 bases and the J gene lost 0 bases, with 9 bases spanning the gap. Germline V CDR1 and CDR2: SGHTA, FQGNSA. CDR3 length equals 16 residues. CDR3 loop: CASSLEGSSGANVLTF. The CDR3 nucleotides read TGTGCCAGCAGCTTGGAGGGCTCCTCTGGGGCCAACGTCCTGACTTTC.

The sample holds a few counts of this clonotype. The rearrangement links TRBV20-1 to TRBJ2-2; maybe TRBD2 (5 bases). The CDR3 is made up of 16 amino acids. Germline V gives CDR1 DFQATT, CDR2 SNEGSKA (reference sequence). The V end lost 0 bases, the J end lost 5 bases, and 16 bases lay between the germline ends. The CDR3 here is CSARDSRGSHTGELFF. In DNA, the CDR3 is TGCAGTGCTAGAGATTCGCGAGGGAGTCATACCGGGGAGCTGTTTTTT.

This clonotype turned up a few times. CDR3 coding DNA: TGCAGTGCTAGAGATCGGGAACTAGCGGAACTATTATCCTACAATGAGCAGTTCTTC. It specifies CSARDRELAELLSYNEQFF. The chain combines TRBV20-1 with TRBJ2-1; 8 nucleotides agree with TRBD2. Per germline, CDR1 DFQATT and CDR2 SNEGSKA (reference sequence). Losses at the gene ends were 0 bases for V and 1 base for J; bases not matched to a gene: 14. CDR3 length equals 19 residues.

The V and J genes are TRBV18 and TRBJ2-5, with TRBD2 as a possible D gene (5 bases). Germline CDR1 reads KGHSH; CDR2 reads LQKENI. V was cut by 3 bases and J by 4 bases, with 9 bases left in between. The CDR3 consists of 13 residues. DNA for the CDR3: TGTGCCAGCTCACCTCACGCGGGAGAGACCCAGTACTTC. Its protein product is CASSPHAGETQYF. The full variable domain, completed using reference TRBV18 and TRBJ2-5, is NAGVMQNPRHLVRRRGQEARLRCSPMKGHSHVYWYRQLPEEGLKFMVYLQKENIIDESGMPKERFSAEFPKEGPSILRIQQVVRGDSAAYFCASSPHAGETQYFGPGTRLLVL.

This clonotype was detected a few times. J is TRBJ1-3 and V is TRBV6-5; tentatively, D is TRBD1 (5 bases). Germline V gene lookup returns CDR1 MNHEY and CDR2 SVGAGI. This CDR3 comprises 15 residues. The V gene lost 0 bases and the J gene lost 7 bases, with 13 bases spanning the gap. Here the CDR3 reads CASSYSTGGRNTIYF. CDR3 DNA: TGTGCCAGCAGTTACTCCACAGGCGGTCGGAACACCATATATTTT.

This clonotype was seen a few times. This chain uses TRBV12-2 with TRBJ1-5; TRBD1, the table's D call, was not compared with the DNA. TRBV12-2 counts as a pseudogene. CDR3 size: 14 residues. In nucleotides, the CDR3 is TGTGCAAGTCGCTTAGACAGGGGCAATCAGCCCCAGCATTTT. Translated: CASRLDRGNQPQHF.

This chain joins TRBV29-1 and TRBJ1-1, with 8 bases lining up with TRBD1. Trimming cost V 6 bases and J 6 bases; bases outside gene matches: 3. This CDR3 spans 11 amino acids. CDR1 SQVTM and CDR2 ANQGSEA come from the germline V gene. The CDR3 reads CSVTQGAEAFF. The CDR3 coding sequence is TGCAGCGTCACACAGGGGGCTGAAGCTTTCTTT.

This chain joins TRBV5-4 and TRBJ2-1, with 7 bases that match TRBD2. After removal of 4 bases from V and 7 bases from J, the junction contained 11 bases not matched to a gene. The CDR3 is 15 amino acids. Germline CDR1 and CDR2: SGHNT and YYREEE (reference sequence). In nucleotides, the CDR3 is TGTGCCAGCAGCCTTAGCGGGCGGGCGAGGAATGAGCAGTTCTTC. Residues: CASSLSGRARNEQFF. The entire variable domain, with the rest obtained from reference TRBV5-4 and TRBJ2-1, is as follows: ETGVTQSPTHLIKTRGQQVTLRCSSQSGHNTVSWYQQALGQGPQFIFQYYREEENGRGNFPPRFSGLQFPNYSSELNVNALELDDSALYLCASSLSGRARNEQFFGPGTRLTVL.

This clonotype showed up many times. V usage is TRBV29-1 and J usage is TRBJ1-1; 7 bases are a match to TRBD1. Unmatched junction bases numbered 5, after V lost 7 bases and J lost 3 bases. The germline V gene has CDR1 SQVTM and CDR2 ANQGSEA. The CDR3 contains 12 residues. The CDR3 sequence is CSAGQGDTEAFF. CDR3 coding DNA: TGCAGCGCGGGGCAGGGGGACACTGAAGCTTTCTTT.

The chain has TRBV7-8 and TRBJ2-3; TRBD2 matches 8 bases. The V segment lost 6 bases and the J segment 0 bases; nucleotides outside the gene matches: 14. The CDR3 contains 18 residues. Per germline, CDR1 SGHVS and CDR2 FQNEAQ. CDR3 protein: CASRLRGEAGVSTDTQYF. DNA for the CDR3: TGTGCCAGCAGACTTAGGGGCGAAGCGGGAGTTAGCACAGATACGCAGTATTTT. The variable domain in full, with the rest retrieved from reference TRBV7-8 and TRBJ2-3, is GAGVSQSPRYKVAKRGQDVALRCDPISGHVSLFWYQQALGQGPEFLTYFQNEAQLDKSGLPSDRFFAERPEGSVSTLKIQRTQQEDSAVYLCASRLRGEAGVSTDTQYFGPGTRLTVL.

The V and J genes are TRBV29-1 and TRBJ1-2; D gene unclear. From germline, CDR1 is SQVTM and CDR2 ANQGSEA. V was clipped by 3 bases and J by 5 bases, with 10 bases between them. This CDR3 spans 12 amino acids. The CDR3 DNA reads TGCAGCGTTGACGTGGCTGGGTATGGCTACACCTTC. Translation: CSVDVAGYGYTF.

This clonotype was seen at least ten times. The rearrangement joins TRBV19 to TRBJ2-2; TRBD1 aligns across 10 bases. The CDR3 is made up of 16 amino acids. The V gene's germline CDR1 is LNHDA and CDR2 SQIVND (reference sequence). The trim removed 7 bases at V and 7 bases at J, leaving 12 bases unmatched. For the CDR3, the DNA is TGTGCCAGTAAACACCGGGGACAGGGGTCTGTCGGGGAGCTGTTTTTT. This gives the protein CASKHRGQGSVGELFF.

This clonotype has more than one count but fewer than ten. The chain uses TRBV12-3 or TRBV12-4 and TRBJ2-5; possible D gene TRBD1, 8 bases. The CDR3 covers 15 residues. V shed 2 bases and J shed 2 bases, with 12 bases lying between them. DNA for the CDR3: TGTGCCAGCAGTTTAACAGGGGGGGTACAAGAGACCCAGTACTTC. This codes for CASSLTGGVQETQYF.

This clonotype was seen at least ten times. The chain couples TRBV5-1 to TRBJ2-2; the match to TRBD2 covers 7 bases. With 3 bases clipped from V and 7 bases from J, the junction kept 6 bases outside the gene matches. The V gene's germline CDR1 is SGHRS and CDR2 YFSETQ. CDR3 length equals 14 residues. CDR3 residues: CASSSTRDYGELFF. CDR3 in DNA: TGCGCCAGCAGCTCGACTAGGGACTACGGGGAGCTGTTTTTT. Supplemented by reference TRBV5-1 and TRBJ2-2, the full variable domain reads KAGVTQTPRYLIKTRGQQVTLSCSPISGHRSVSWYQQTPGQGLQFLFEYFSETQRNKGNFPGRFSGRQFSNSRSEMNVSTLELGDSALYLCASSSTRDYGELFFGEGSRLTVL.

This clonotype was observed at least ten times. V and J are TRBV6-2 or TRBV6-3 and TRBJ2-1, with TRBD2 matching 7 bases. The CDR3 covers 13 residues. V lost 6 bases, J lost 5 bases, and 4 bases stayed unmatched. Germline CDR1 reads MNHEY; CDR2 reads SVGEGT. In DNA, the CDR3 is TGTGCCAGCAGACAACTAGCGCACAATGAGCAGTTCTTC. Amino acids: CASRQLAHNEQFF.

The V and J genes are TRBV28 and TRBJ2-7; a possible D gene is TRBD2 (5 bases). Germline V gene sequence: CDR1 MDHEN, CDR2 SYDVKM. The CDR3 has 14 residues. Trimming cost V 7 bases and J 6 bases, with 19 bases left between them. CDR3 amino acids: CASKTIAGLSEQYF. The DNA for the CDR3 is TGTGCCAGCAAAACTATCGCGGGTTTAAGCGAGCAGTACTTC.

This clonotype has just a few counts. This chain joins TRBV19 and TRBJ1-5, with TRBD1 as a possible D gene (6 bases). Between the trimmed V and J ends, which lost 6 bases and 4 bases, there was a span of 13 bases. CDR1 is LNHDA, CDR2 SQIVND, per germline (reference sequence). This CDR3 has 14 residues. In DNA, the CDR3 is TGTGCCAGTAGCTCGGACAGTTTTAATCAGCCCCAGCATTTT. Amino acid sequence: CASSSDSFNQPQHF.